This T cell receptor beta chain was obtained from a study of CD8 T cells in ankylosing spondylitis. This clonotype was seen a few times. Its antigen is unidentified. Findings of the study overall: One TCR beta motif, made up of about 8 highly homologous variants, appeared characteristic of ankylosing spondylitis blood. Significantly higher representation of disease-linked clones was reported for matched ankylosing spondylitis synovial fluid. Disease-linked clones displayed a CD8+ phenotype and appeared relatively rarely in peripheral blood.

From the 5' RACE reads, TCRdb called clonotypes with MiXCR, one entry per CDR3 protein. The sample lists 200,000 to 300,000 distinct CDR3 sequences, about 10% occurring once. Germline values: CDR1 DFQATT, CDR2 SNEGSKA (reference sequence). V lost 1 base and J lost 7; bases outside the gene matches: 8. This CDR3 comprises 16 residues. Material: blood, either unsorted or a sorted T cell fraction (not recorded which). The genes are TRBV20-1 and TRBJ2-1, with TRBD2 matching over 12 bases. The receptor was derived from a male donor with ankylosing spondylitis or in good health (not recorded which). In DNA, the CDR3 is TGCAGTGCTAGAGTTGGAACTAGCGGGAGGTTAAATGAGCAGTTCTTC. It is translated as CSARVGTSGRLNEQFF.